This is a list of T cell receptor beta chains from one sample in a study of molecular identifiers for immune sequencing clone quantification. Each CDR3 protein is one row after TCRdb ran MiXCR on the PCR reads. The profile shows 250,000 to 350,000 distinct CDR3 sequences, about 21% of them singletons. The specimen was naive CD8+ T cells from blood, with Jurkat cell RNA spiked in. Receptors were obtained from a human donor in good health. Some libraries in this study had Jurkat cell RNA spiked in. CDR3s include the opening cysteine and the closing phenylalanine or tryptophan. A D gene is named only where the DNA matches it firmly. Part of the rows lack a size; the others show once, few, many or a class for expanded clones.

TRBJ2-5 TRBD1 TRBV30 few CAWSVLAGGQETQYF TGTGCCTGGAGTGTACTGGCAGGGGGCCAAGAGACCCAGTACTTC
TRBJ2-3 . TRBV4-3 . CASSQESAPSLNTQYF TGCGCCAGCAGCCAAGAGTCCGCGCCATCGCTGAATACGCAGTATTTT
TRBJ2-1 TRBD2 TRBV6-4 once CASSDPPGLASDEQFF TGTGCCAGCAGTGACCCACCGGGACTAGCATCCGATGAGCAGTTCTTC
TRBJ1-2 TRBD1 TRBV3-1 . CASSHTRDRGTRNYGYTF TGTGCCAGCAGCCACACCCGGGACAGGGGAACCCGTAACTATGGCTACACCTTC
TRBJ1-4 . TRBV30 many CAWSVSVIGVSSEKLFF TGTGCCTGGAGTGTATCCGTCATCGGGGTTTCGAGTGAAAAACTGTTTTTT
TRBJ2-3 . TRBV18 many CASSPPRESTDTQYF TGTGCCAGCTCACCACCGAGGGAAAGCACAGATACGCAGTATTTT
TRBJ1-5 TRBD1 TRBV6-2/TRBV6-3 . CASNVGGRNQPQHF TGTGCCAGCAACGTAGGGGGCCGCAATCAGCCCCAGCATTTT
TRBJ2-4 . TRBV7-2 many CASSPWTDLAKNIQYF TGTGCCAGCAGCCCTTGGACGGACCTAGCCAAAAACATTCAGTACTTC
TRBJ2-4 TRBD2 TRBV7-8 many CASSTRGTSRTKNIQYF TGTGCCAGCAGCACACGGGGGACTAGCAGGACCAAAAACATTCAGTACTTC
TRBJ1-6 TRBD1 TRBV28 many CASNLGSSTGHNSPLHF TGTGCCAGCAACCTCGGAAGTTCGACAGGGCATAATTCACCCCTCCACTTT
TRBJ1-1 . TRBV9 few CASSDTASTEAFF TGTGCCAGCAGCGATACAGCAAGCACTGAAGCTTTCTTT
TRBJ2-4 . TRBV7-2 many CASSLAGGAPKNIQYF TGTGCCAGCAGCTTAGCTGGGGGGGCCCCCAAAAACATTCAGTACTTC
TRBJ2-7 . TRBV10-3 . CAISDGALYEQYF TGTGCCATCAGTGATGGGGCCCTCTACGAGCAGTACTTC
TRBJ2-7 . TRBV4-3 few CASSQDIYLGSEQYF TGCGCCAGCAGCCAAGATATCTATCTCGGGTCCGAGCAGTACTTC
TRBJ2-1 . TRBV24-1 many CATSEPNSGRKFF TGTGCCACCAGTGAACCTAACAGTGGGCGGAAGTTCTTC
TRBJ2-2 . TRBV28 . CASSPRVLRDTGELFF TGTGCCAGCAGTCCCAGGGTGTTACGTGACACCGGGGAGCTGTTTTTT
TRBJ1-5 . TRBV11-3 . CASSLDRTGTPNQPQHF TGTGCCAGCAGCTTAGATCGCACCGGGACACCGAATCAGCCCCAGCATTTT